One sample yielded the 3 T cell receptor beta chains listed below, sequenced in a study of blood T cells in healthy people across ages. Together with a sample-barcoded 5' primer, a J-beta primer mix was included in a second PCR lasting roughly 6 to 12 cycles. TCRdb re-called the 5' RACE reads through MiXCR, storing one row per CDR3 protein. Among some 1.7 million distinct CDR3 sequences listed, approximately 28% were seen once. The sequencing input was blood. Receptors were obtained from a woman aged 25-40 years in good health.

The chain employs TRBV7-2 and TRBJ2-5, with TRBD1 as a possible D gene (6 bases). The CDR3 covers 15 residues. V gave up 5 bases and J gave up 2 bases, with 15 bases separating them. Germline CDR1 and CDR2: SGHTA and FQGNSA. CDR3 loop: CASSQDVGQQETQYF. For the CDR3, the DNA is TGTGCCAGCAGCCAAGATGTAGGACAGCAAGAGACCCAGTACTTC.

CDR3 sequence (DNA): TGCAGCGTTGTGGCAGGGGAGTCAAATAGCAATCAGCCCCAGCATTTT. Translation: CSVVAGESNSNQPQHF. This chain uses TRBV29-1 with TRBJ1-5; tentative D call: TRBD1 (6 bases). Germline CDR1 reads SQVTM; CDR2 reads ANQGSEA. V lost 4 bases, J lost 0 bases, and 16 bases lay in between. This CDR3 has 16 residues.

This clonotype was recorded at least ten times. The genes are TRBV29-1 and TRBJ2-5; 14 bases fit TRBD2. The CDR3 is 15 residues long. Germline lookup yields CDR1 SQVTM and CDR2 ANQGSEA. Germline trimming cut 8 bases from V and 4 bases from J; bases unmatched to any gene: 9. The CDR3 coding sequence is TGCAGCTTCGTGGGACTAGCGGGAGAAGGAGAGACCCAGTACTTC. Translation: CSFVGLAGEGETQYF.